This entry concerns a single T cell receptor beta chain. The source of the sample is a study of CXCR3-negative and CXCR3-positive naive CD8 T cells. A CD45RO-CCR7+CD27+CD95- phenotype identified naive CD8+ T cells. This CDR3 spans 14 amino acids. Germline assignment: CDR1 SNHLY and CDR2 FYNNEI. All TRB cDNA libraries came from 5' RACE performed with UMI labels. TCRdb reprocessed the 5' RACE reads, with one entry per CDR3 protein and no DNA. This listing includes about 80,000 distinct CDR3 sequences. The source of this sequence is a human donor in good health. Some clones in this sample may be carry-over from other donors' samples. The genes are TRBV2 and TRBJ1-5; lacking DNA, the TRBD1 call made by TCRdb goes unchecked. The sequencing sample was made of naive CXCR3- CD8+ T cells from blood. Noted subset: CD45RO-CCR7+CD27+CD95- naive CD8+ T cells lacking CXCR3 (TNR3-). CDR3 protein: CASSEGQGGQPQHF.